Presented here are 18 T cell receptor beta chains from one specimen sequenced in a study of response to subunit inactivated influenza vaccine (dated by TCRdb to the late 2010s). The library was made by RT-PCR. TCRdb names Illumina HiSeq 2500 as the instrument used. The public reads were run again by TCRdb, first through fastp at Q25 and then through MiXCR, and only productive beta chains were kept. CDR3 protein duplicates are merged, each entry listing the most common genes and DNA. The sample table records under 200,000 distinct CDR3 sequences; 12% of these occur just once. The ten largest clonotypes hold approximately 30% of the sample. The data also belong to a second study, concerning T cells expressing NK-cell markers. Per that second paper: TCR beta cDNA libraries were made by 5'RACE template switching that added a universal primer site and unique molecular identifiers.

Sequences were derived from CD8+ T cells sorted from PBMCs, sampled 11 to 12 days after vaccination. The receptors here all came from a man aged 50 to 59 who received an inactivated influenza vaccine. Donor details come from another sample of the same person, matched by shared clones.

In nucleotides, the CDR3 is TGCAGTGCTAGAGGGACAGGGACTTATGGCTACACCTTC. Translation: CSARGTGTYGYTF. V and J are TRBV20-1 and TRBJ1-2, with 8 nucleotides matching TRBD1. Germline trimming cut 1 base from V and 5 bases from J; bases unmatched to any gene: 3. The CDR3 has 13 residues. The germline gives CDR1 DFQATT, CDR2 SNEGSKA (reference sequence).

This chain links TRBV28 with TRBJ2-4; D unclear. Germline lookup yields CDR1 MDHEN and CDR2 SYDVKM. The CDR3 has 18 residues. The ends were cut back, 5 bases at V and 0 bases at J, with 20 bases in the middle. The DNA of the CDR3 is TGTGCCAGCAGTCCTCTTCTGGATGCGAGCTTAGCCAAAAACATTCAGTACTTC. Protein sequence: CASSPLLDASLAKNIQYF.

This clonotype has a handful of counts. The V call is TRBV4-1, the J call TRBJ1-4; 11 nucleotides line up with TRBD1. The J segment lost 7 bases and the V segment lost 5 bases, leaving 18 bases of the junction unmatched. This CDR3 region has 19 residues. Looked up from germline, CDR1 is MGHRA and CDR2 is YSYEKL. The CDR3 is CASSTELMATGTGGEKLFF. Here the CDR3 DNA reads TGCGCCAGCAGCACGGAACTAATGGCTACCGGGACAGGGGGTGAAAAACTGTTTTTT.

The chain employs TRBV7-9 and TRBJ2-2, with no clear D. Trimming stripped 7 bases from V and 4 bases from J, with 19 bases between. From germline, CDR1 is SEHNR and CDR2 FQNEAQ (reference sequence). CDR3 length: 16 residues. The CDR3 is CASTHLVASGTGELFF. The CDR3 DNA reads TGTGCCAGCACCCATCTAGTCGCCTCAGGCACCGGGGAGCTGTTTTTT.

This clonotype was observed a handful of times. The chain uses TRBV6-2 or TRBV6-3 and TRBJ2-7; 8 bases are a match to TRBD1. The V gene's germline CDR1 is MNHEY and CDR2 SVGEGT. CDR3 length: 15 amino acids. Trimming at V came to 7 bases and at J to 0 bases, leaving 8 bases not matched to a gene. CDR3 loop: CASTYRTGSSYEQYF. The CDR3 DNA sequence: TGTGCCAGCACCTACCGGACAGGGAGCTCCTACGAGCAGTACTTC.

This clonotype turned up a few times. The chain has TRBV4-3 and TRBJ2-1; D unclear. The CDR3 has 15 amino acids. Trimming removed 6 bases from V and 0 bases from J, with 12 bases in between. Germline CDR1 LGHNA, CDR2 YSLEER. CDR3 sequence: CASSLTESSYNEQFF. The CDR3, as DNA: TGCGCCAGCAGTTTGACTGAGAGCTCCTACAATGAGCAGTTCTTC.

This chain connects TRBV3-1 to TRBJ2-5, with D uncertain. CDR1 and CDR2 from the germline V gene are LGHDT and YNNKEL (reference sequence). This CDR3 is built from 14 residues. V lost 0 bases, J lost 2 bases, and 7 bases lay in between. CDR3: CASSQEMLQETQYF. CDR3 nucleotide sequence: TGTGCCAGCAGCCAAGAAATGTTACAAGAGACCCAGTACTTC.

This clonotype appeared a few times. The chain links TRBV28 to TRBJ2-7; 8 bases map to TRBD2. Looked up from germline, CDR1 is MDHEN and CDR2 is SYDVKM. CDR3 size: 13 residues. The J segment lost 7 bases and the V segment lost 4 bases, leaving 6 bases of the junction unmatched. Written as DNA, the CDR3 is TGTGCCAGCAGTTCCTCCACGGGGGGGGAGCAGTACTTC. It translates to CASSSSTGGEQYF.

The rearrangement joins TRBV11-1 to TRBJ2-6, with 9 bases fitting TRBD1. J gave up 0 bases and V 7 bases, and 10 bases lay outside the gene matches. Per germline, CDR1 SGHAT and CDR2 FQDESV (reference sequence). The CDR3 spans 18 residues. CDR3 in amino acids: CASIEGGQGSSGANVLTF. CDR3 sequence (DNA): TGTGCCAGCATCGAAGGAGGACAGGGGAGCTCTGGGGCCAACGTCCTGACTTTC.

The chain has TRBV7-9 and TRBJ2-1; D gene unclear. V dropped 5 bases and J dropped 7 bases, with 6 bases sitting between them. In germline, CDR1 is SEHNR, CDR2 FQNEAQ (reference sequence). The CDR3 contains 11 residues. CDR3 sequence (DNA): TGTGCCAGCAGCCCGTCGAATGAGCAGTTCTTC. This sequence encodes CASSPSNEQFF.

In its sample, this clonotype was seen many times. The rearrangement links TRBV7-9 to TRBJ1-4; no firm D call. This CDR3 spans 15 amino acids. Between the trimmed V and J ends, which lost 4 bases and 8 bases, there was a span of 17 bases. CDR1 is SEHNR, CDR2 FQNEAQ, per germline (reference sequence). CDR3 amino acids: CASSSDGPGGEKLFF. DNA of the CDR3: TGTGCCAGCAGCTCAGACGGACCGGGAGGCGAAAAACTGTTTTTT. Looking up the rest from reference TRBV7-9 and TRBJ1-4 gives the full variable domain: DTGVSQNPRHKITKRGQNVTFRCDPISEHNRLYWYRQTLGQGPEFLTYFQNEAQLEKSRLLSDRFSAERPKGSFSTLEIQRTEQGDSAMYLCASSSDGPGGEKLFFGSGTQLSVL.

The chain carries TRBV6-2 or TRBV6-3 and TRBJ1-4, with D unresolved. The germline V and J ends were trimmed by 6 bases and 12 bases, with 11 bases remaining between them. Germline V lookup: CDR1 MNHEY, CDR2 SVGEGT. CDR3 length: 11 amino acids. CDR3 DNA: TGTGCCAGCAGAGTCTCGTACCAACTGTTTTTT. Translating it yields CASRVSYQLFF.

CDR3 DNA: TGTGCCAGCAGTTTATCACTAGCACACACCGGGGAGCTGTTTTTT. Protein product: CASSLSLAHTGELFF. V gene TRBV12-3 or TRBV12-4 combines with J gene TRBJ2-2; perhaps TRBD2 as D (6 bases). Trimming removed 2 bases at V and 3 bases at J, with 10 bases between. This CDR3 spans 15 amino acids.

This clonotype was detected a few times. J is TRBJ2-1 and V is TRBV20-1; TRBD2 agrees at 8 bases. CDR3 length: 13 amino acids. V was pared by 5 bases and J by 9 bases, with 9 bases of the junction left unmatched. The germline CDR1 and CDR2 sequences are DFQATT and SNEGSKA (reference sequence). In DNA, the CDR3 is TGCAGTGCTTCCCAGCGGGGGTCCGGTGAGCAGTTCTTC. It encodes CSASQRGSGEQFF.

This clonotype was observed a handful of times. V is TRBV7-9 and J is TRBJ2-2, with D tentatively TRBD1 (6 bases). Per the germline V gene, CDR1 is SEHNR and CDR2 is FQNEAQ (reference sequence). The CDR3 is 15 residues long. V lost 4 bases and J 3 bases, leaving 12 bases between the germline ends. The CDR3 is CASSSSRGDTGELFF. The DNA for the CDR3 is TGTGCCAGCAGCTCCAGCAGGGGAGACACCGGGGAGCTGTTTTTT. The whole variable domain, remainder taken from reference TRBV7-9 and TRBJ2-2, is DTGVSQNPRHKITKRGQNVTFRCDPISEHNRLYWYRQTLGQGPEFLTYFQNEAQLEKSRLLSDRFSAERPKGSFSTLEIQRTEQGDSAMYLCASSSSRGDTGELFFGEGSRLTVL.

V usage is TRBV7-9 and J usage is TRBJ1-1; unclear D gene. CDR1 SEHNR and CDR2 FQNEAQ come from the germline V gene (reference sequence). The length of the CDR3 is 13 residues. Trimming took 1 base from V and 6 from J, leaving 9 bases between them. CDR3 sequence: CASSLGQRAEAFF. The DNA for the CDR3 is TGTGCCAGCAGCTTAGGGCAAAGGGCTGAAGCTTTCTTT.

This clonotype was picked up a small number of times. The chain recombines TRBV28 with TRBJ2-5, with TRBD1 identical over 8 bases. The germline V gene has CDR1 MDHEN and CDR2 SYDVKM. The CDR3 runs 17 residues. Trimming cost V 5 bases and J 1 base; bases outside gene matches: 12. The CDR3 region has the DNA TGTGCCAGCAGTCTCTTATTATGGACAGGGTTCCAAGAGACCCAGTACTTC. Its protein is CASSLLLWTGFQETQYF.

This clonotype has just a few counts. V and J are TRBV3-1 and TRBJ2-3; possibly TRBD2 for D (6 bases). Germline-derived CDR1 and CDR2 are LGHDT and YNNKEL (reference sequence). Trimming removed 1 base at V and 6 bases at J, with 14 bases between. The length of the CDR3 is 15 residues. CDR3 DNA sequence: TGTGCCAGCAGCCAAGGGACCCTACGGGGGGATACGCAGTATTTT. The encoded protein is CASSQGTLRGDTQYF.